Shown below are 27 T cell receptor beta chains from a single sample sequenced in a study of metastatic and nonmetastatic thyroid tumors. MiXCR reprocessed the PCR reads for TCRdb. The data hold about 92,000 clones, with about 15% observed a single time. There were no patients who had received any treatment before thyroid surgery. Input material: blood. Receptors were obtained from a female donor with papillary thyroid cancer or a benign thyroid nodule (not recorded which). Some clones in this sample may be carry-over from other donors' samples.

This clone was seen ten or more times. The rearrangement links TRBV19 to TRBJ1-6, with a tentative D call TRBD1 (5 bases). This CDR3 is 15 amino acids long. Germline V gene lookup returns CDR1 LNHDA and CDR2 SQIVND (reference sequence). Between the trimmed V and J ends, which lost 5 bases and 10 bases, there was a span of 18 bases. The CDR3 coding sequence is TGTGCCAGTAGTTCCTTGGGGACCGGAGGATCACCCCTCCACTTT. This translates into CASSSLGTGGSPLHF.

The V call is TRBV6-1, the J call TRBJ1-1, with a possible D match to TRBD1 (6 bases). V was pared by 6 bases and J by 4 bases, with 18 bases between. The CDR3 loop spans 15 amino acids. The germline V gene has CDR1 MNHNS and CDR2 SASEGT. CDR3 protein: CASRTTGTGCTEAFF. The CDR3 bases are TGTGCCAGCAGAACAACCGGTACAGGGTGCACTGAAGCTTTCTTT.

This clone was observed a few times. The chain joins TRBV12-3 or TRBV12-4 to TRBJ2-2; D assignment may be TRBD1 or TRBD2 (5 bases each). V was shortened by 3 bases and J by 8 bases, with 13 bases between the two germline ends. This CDR3 is built from 14 residues. CDR3 in amino acids: CASSLSGARGELFF. CDR3 nucleotides: TGTGCCAGCAGTTTGTCCGGGGCTCGAGGGGAGCTGTTTTTT.

This clone was seen ten or more times. An end of the junction differs from the germline gene, which may be a read error. The chain couples TRBV7-7 to TRBJ2-5; TRBD1 agrees at 8 bases. The CDR3 runs 15 residues. From germline, CDR1 is SSHAT and CDR2 FNYEAQ (reference sequence). The CDR3 bases are TGTGCTAGCAGCTATGGGGCCAGGGGGCGCGAGACCCAGTACTTC. Translating gives CASSYGARGRETQYF.

This clone was recorded at least ten times. J is TRBJ1-5 and V is TRBV20-1; no firm D call. Trimming left V 1 base short and J 8 bases short, with 6 bases between. CDR3 length: 11 residues. CDR1 and CDR2 (germline): DFQATT, SNEGSKA (reference sequence). This chain's CDR3 is CSARGVEPQHF. CDR3 bases: TGCAGTGCTAGAGGTGTGGAGCCCCAGCATTTT.

The sample holds many counts of this clone. The V and J genes are TRBV4-1 and TRBJ2-2, with D perhaps TRBD2 (7 bases). The germline V and J ends were trimmed by 4 bases and 5 bases, with 17 bases remaining between them. Germline assignment: CDR1 MGHRA and CDR2 YSYEKL. This CDR3 comprises 16 residues. For the CDR3, the DNA is TGCGCCAGCAGCCTCCCGCGAGGGGGAGGGACCGGGGAGCTGTTTTTT. It encodes CASSLPRGGGTGELFF.

This clone was seen ten or more times. This rearrangement joins TRBV24-1 to TRBJ2-1, with 8 nucleotides matching TRBD2. Germline-derived CDR1 and CDR2 are KGHDR and SFDVKD. Trimming removed 3 bases from V and 6 bases from J; junction bases left unmatched: 6. The CDR3 consists of 15 residues. Here the CDR3 DNA reads TGTGCCACCAGTGATCCCGGGACTAGTCCCAATGAGCAGTTCTTC. This codes for CATSDPGTSPNEQFF.

This clone was seen many times. This rearrangement joins TRBV2 to TRBJ2-5; D assignment may be TRBD1 or TRBD2 (5 bases each). This CDR3 is 13 amino acids long. CDR1 is SNHLY, CDR2 FYNNEI, per germline. The V gene lost 7 bases and the J gene lost 5 bases, with 14 bases spanning the gap. For the CDR3, the DNA is TGTGCCAGCACTCAGGGTCGAGGGGAGACCCAGTACTTC. This sequence encodes CASTQGRGETQYF.

This clone came up many times. J is TRBJ2-4 and V is TRBV19, with TRBD1 as a possible D gene (5 bases). The CDR3 is 13 residues long. CDR1 is LNHDA, CDR2 SQIVND, per germline (reference sequence). The V end was cut by 2 bases, the J end by 6 bases, with 8 bases between. CDR3 region: CASSINQGNIQYF. The CDR3 DNA reads as TGTGCCAGTAGTATAAACCAGGGAAACATTCAGTACTTC.

This clone was seen repeatedly, ten times or more. The chain uses TRBV29-1 and TRBJ1-2, with D maybe TRBD1 (5 bases). Trimming cost V 4 bases and J 4 bases, with 10 bases left between them. There are 12 residues in the CDR3. Germline CDR1 is SQVTM and CDR2 is ANQGSEA. The CDR3 region has the DNA TGCAGCGTTGGGGGCCCCACCTATGGCTACACCTTC. It encodes CSVGGPTYGYTF.

This clone was counted ten times or more. J is TRBJ1-3 and V is TRBV15; no reliable D call. Trimming removed 0 bases from V and 0 bases from J, with 9 bases in between. Germline CDR1 and CDR2: LNHNV and YYDKDF (reference sequence). The CDR3 spans 16 residues. CDR3 sequence (DNA): TGTGCCACCAGCAGAGATGAGGGAAGCTCTGGAAACACCATATATTTT. Its protein is CATSRDEGSSGNTIYF. Full variable domain (outside the CDR3, taken from reference TRBV15 and TRBJ1-3): DAMVIQNPRYQVTQFGKPVTLSCSQTLNHNVMYWYQQKSSQAPKLLFHYYDKDFNNEADTPDNFQSRRPNTSFCFLDIRSPGLGDTAMYLCATSRDEGSSGNTIYFGEGSWLTVV.

The sample holds many counts of this clone. Within the sample, other DNA sequences also encode this same CDR3. This chain uses TRBV5-6 with TRBJ2-1; 7 bases are shared with TRBD1. The CDR3 is 12 residues long. V dropped 4 bases and J dropped 7; count of bases not matched to a gene: 2. Germline V gives CDR1 SGHDT, CDR2 YYEEEE. CDR3 amino acids: CASSTGVNEQFF. The DNA for the CDR3 is TGTGCCAGCAGCACAGGGGTGAATGAGCAGTTCTTC.

This clone occurred many times. CDR3 loop: CASSLGGPAKNNEQFF. Written as DNA, the CDR3 is TGTGCCAGCAGTCTGGGGGGCCCCGCCAAGAACAATGAGCAGTTCTTC. The chain carries TRBV6-1 and TRBJ2-1, with D perhaps being TRBD1 or TRBD2 (6 bases each). Germline V gene sequence: CDR1 MNHNS, CDR2 SASEGT. V was pared by 5 bases and J by 5 bases, with 19 bases between. CDR3 size: 16 residues.

This clone was recorded many times. The CDR3 spells CASSPRRLAGGQETQYF. The CDR3 coding sequence is TGTGCCAGCAGCCCCCGGAGACTAGCGGGGGGCCAAGAGACCCAGTACTTC. The V call is TRBV7-8, the J call TRBJ2-5; 13 nucleotides line up with TRBD2. After removal of 5 bases from V and 1 base from J, the junction contained 7 bases not matched to a gene. This CDR3 has 17 residues. Germline assignment: CDR1 SGHVS and CDR2 FQNEAQ. The full variable domain, its missing parts supplied by reference TRBV7-8 and TRBJ2-5, is GAGVSQSPRYKVAKRGQDVALRCDPISGHVSLFWYQQALGQGPEFLTYFQNEAQLDKSGLPSDRFFAERPEGSVSTLKIQRTQQEDSAVYLCASSPRRLAGGQETQYFGPGTRLLVL.

To note about this clone: Just one base apart from a much larger clone, this may be a read error. The J gene is TRBJ2-3, the V gene TRBV5-1, with D unresolved. In germline, CDR1 is SGHRS, CDR2 YFSETQ. The CDR3 contains 11 residues. V was clipped by 6 bases and J by 3 bases, with 5 bases between them. The CDR3 spells CASMGTDTQYF. CDR3 in DNA: TGCGCCAGCATGGGGACAGATACGCAGTATTTT.

Remarks on this clone: A read error is possible here, since a much larger clone lies one base away. The J gene is TRBJ2-2, the V gene TRBV9; TRBD1 matches at 8 bases. The CDR3 has 16 residues. The V gene's germline CDR1 is SGDLS and CDR2 YYNGEE. CDR3 nucleotides: TGTGCCAGCAGCCCCACGGACAGGGTCCGCACCTGGGAGCTGTTTTTT. It specifies CASSPTDRVRTWELFF.

This clone was picked up many times. The rearrangement joins TRBV2 to TRBJ2-7; the D call may be TRBD1 or TRBD2 (6 bases each). V was trimmed by 4 bases and J by 9 bases, leaving 13 bases between them. Germline V gives CDR1 SNHLY, CDR2 FYNNEI. The CDR3 spans 12 residues. The CDR3 spells CASSARGGGQYF. The DNA of the CDR3 is TGTGCCAGCAGTGCCCGAGGGGGAGGGCAGTACTTC.

This clone was recorded at least ten times. The V gene is TRBV28, the J gene TRBJ1-2; 7 positions agree with TRBD1. Germline CDR1 and CDR2: MDHEN and SYDVKM. V lost 8 bases, J lost 7 bases, and 10 bases stayed unmatched. The CDR3 totals 13 residues. The CDR3 DNA reads as TGTGCCAGCGAGGGGGCGGGCAGGGGTGGCTACACCTTC. This codes for CASEGAGRGGYTF.

This clone appeared a few times. A much larger clone is a single base away; this may be a read error. The sample holds other DNA sequences that translate to the same CDR3. This chain connects TRBV28 to TRBJ2-5, with TRBD1 matching 8 bases. The CDR3 has 13 residues. Trimming cost V 6 bases and J 5 bases; bases outside gene matches: 5. The V gene's germline CDR1 is MDHEN and CDR2 SYDVKM. The CDR3 nucleotides are TGTGCCAGCAGATCAGGACAGGGCGAGACCCAGTACTTC. Translation gives CASRSGQGETQYF. Combining the CDR3 with reference TRBV28 and TRBJ2-5 gives the whole variable domain DVKVTQSSRYLVKRTGEKVFLECVQDMDHENMFWYRQDPGLGLRLIYFSYDVKMKEKGDIPEGYSVSREKKERFSLILESASTNQTSMYLCASRSGQGETQYFGPGTRLLVL.

As to this clone: Given a much more abundant clone one base away, this may be a read error. The chain employs TRBV5-4 and TRBJ2-7, with D perhaps TRBD1 (6 bases). The CDR3 loop spans 14 amino acids. V dropped 6 bases and J dropped 3 bases, with 16 bases sitting between them. The germline CDR1 and CDR2 sequences are SGHNT and YYREEE (reference sequence). The CDR3 protein is CASNRDLGDYEQYF. The CDR3 DNA reads as TGTGCCAGCAACAGGGACCTCGGGGACTACGAGCAGTACTTC.

J is TRBJ2-7 and V is TRBV15, with 7 nucleotides matching TRBD2. The trim removed 3 bases at V and 7 bases at J, leaving 12 bases unmatched. This CDR3 comprises 15 residues. Germline CDR1 reads LNHNV; CDR2 reads YYDKDF (reference sequence). The CDR3 here is CATSSEWEGQQEQYF. CDR3 coding DNA: TGTGCCACCAGCAGTGAATGGGAGGGGCAGCAGGAGCAGTACTTC.

In its sample, this clone was seen a few times. The chain joins TRBV5-4 to TRBJ1-1; no definite D call. The V gene's germline CDR1 is SGHNT and CDR2 YYREEE (reference sequence). The V and J ends lost 5 bases and 1 base respectively, with 15 bases between them. There are 15 residues in the CDR3. CDR3: CASSTERASNTEAFF. The CDR3, as DNA: TGTGCCAGCAGTACCGAGAGGGCTTCGAACACTGAAGCTTTCTTT.

This clone was observed many times. The chain recombines TRBV11-2 with TRBJ2-3; the match to TRBD1 covers 8 bases. Germline V gene data show CDR1 as SGHAT and CDR2 as FQNNGV. The CDR3 sequence is 15 residues long. V shed 4 bases and J 3 bases; nucleotides not matched to a gene: 6. The CDR3 region has the DNA TGTGCCAGCAGCTCAAGACAGGGGTGGACAGATACGCAGTATTTT. Protein product: CASSSRQGWTDTQYF.

Notes on this clone: Just one base apart from a much larger clone, this may be a read error. Other DNA sequences from this sample encode an identical CDR3 as well. The chain employs TRBV9 and TRBJ2-5; tentatively, D is TRBD1 (5 bases). CDR1 is SGDLS and CDR2 is YYNGEE in the germline V gene. The CDR3 has 15 residues. CDR3 loop: CASSPSPDNQETQYF. Here the CDR3 DNA reads TGTGCCAGCAGCCCCTCCCCGGACAACCAGGAGACCCAGTACTTC. The full variable domain, completed using reference TRBV9 and TRBJ2-5, is DSGVTQTPKHLITATGQRVTLRCSPRSGDLSVYWYQQSLDQGLQFLIQYYNGEERAKGNILERFSAQQFPDLHSELNLSSLELGDSALYFCASSPSPDNQETQYFGPGTRLLVL.

This clone appeared many times. V is TRBV5-1 and J is TRBJ2-7; 7 bases align to TRBD1. The CDR3 loop spans 15 amino acids. Trimming took 0 bases from V and 8 from J; bases not matched to a gene: 11. Germline CDR1 is SGHRS and CDR2 is YFSETQ. CDR3 nucleotides: TGCGCCAGCAGCTTGGTAGCCCGGGACAGTGGCAAGCAGTACTTC. Protein product: CASSLVARDSGKQYF.

This clone occurred many times. The genes are TRBV6-6 and TRBJ2-1, with TRBD2 matching 12 bases. Germline CDR1 reads MNHNY; CDR2 reads SVGAGI (reference sequence). This CDR3 contains 16 residues. V gave up 4 bases and J gave up 7 bases; unmatched junction bases: 8. The CDR3 here is CASSSQTSGGHNEQFF. DNA of the CDR3: TGTGCCAGCAGTTCCCAGACTAGCGGGGGACATAATGAGCAGTTCTTC.

In its sample, this clone was seen a few times. A much more abundant neighbour one base away suggests this may be a read error. At the DNA level, this CDR3 is encoded by other sequences in the same sample as well. The V gene is TRBV9, the J gene TRBJ1-4; TRBD1 is a possible D gene (5 bases). From germline, CDR1 is SGDLS and CDR2 YYNGEE. The CDR3 covers 17 residues. V lost 1 base to trimming and J lost 2 bases, with 15 bases between them. The CDR3 loop is CASSVTVQGSTNEKLFF. The DNA of the CDR3 is TGTGCCAGCAGCGTAACCGTTCAGGGCAGTACTAATGAAAAACTGTTTTTT.